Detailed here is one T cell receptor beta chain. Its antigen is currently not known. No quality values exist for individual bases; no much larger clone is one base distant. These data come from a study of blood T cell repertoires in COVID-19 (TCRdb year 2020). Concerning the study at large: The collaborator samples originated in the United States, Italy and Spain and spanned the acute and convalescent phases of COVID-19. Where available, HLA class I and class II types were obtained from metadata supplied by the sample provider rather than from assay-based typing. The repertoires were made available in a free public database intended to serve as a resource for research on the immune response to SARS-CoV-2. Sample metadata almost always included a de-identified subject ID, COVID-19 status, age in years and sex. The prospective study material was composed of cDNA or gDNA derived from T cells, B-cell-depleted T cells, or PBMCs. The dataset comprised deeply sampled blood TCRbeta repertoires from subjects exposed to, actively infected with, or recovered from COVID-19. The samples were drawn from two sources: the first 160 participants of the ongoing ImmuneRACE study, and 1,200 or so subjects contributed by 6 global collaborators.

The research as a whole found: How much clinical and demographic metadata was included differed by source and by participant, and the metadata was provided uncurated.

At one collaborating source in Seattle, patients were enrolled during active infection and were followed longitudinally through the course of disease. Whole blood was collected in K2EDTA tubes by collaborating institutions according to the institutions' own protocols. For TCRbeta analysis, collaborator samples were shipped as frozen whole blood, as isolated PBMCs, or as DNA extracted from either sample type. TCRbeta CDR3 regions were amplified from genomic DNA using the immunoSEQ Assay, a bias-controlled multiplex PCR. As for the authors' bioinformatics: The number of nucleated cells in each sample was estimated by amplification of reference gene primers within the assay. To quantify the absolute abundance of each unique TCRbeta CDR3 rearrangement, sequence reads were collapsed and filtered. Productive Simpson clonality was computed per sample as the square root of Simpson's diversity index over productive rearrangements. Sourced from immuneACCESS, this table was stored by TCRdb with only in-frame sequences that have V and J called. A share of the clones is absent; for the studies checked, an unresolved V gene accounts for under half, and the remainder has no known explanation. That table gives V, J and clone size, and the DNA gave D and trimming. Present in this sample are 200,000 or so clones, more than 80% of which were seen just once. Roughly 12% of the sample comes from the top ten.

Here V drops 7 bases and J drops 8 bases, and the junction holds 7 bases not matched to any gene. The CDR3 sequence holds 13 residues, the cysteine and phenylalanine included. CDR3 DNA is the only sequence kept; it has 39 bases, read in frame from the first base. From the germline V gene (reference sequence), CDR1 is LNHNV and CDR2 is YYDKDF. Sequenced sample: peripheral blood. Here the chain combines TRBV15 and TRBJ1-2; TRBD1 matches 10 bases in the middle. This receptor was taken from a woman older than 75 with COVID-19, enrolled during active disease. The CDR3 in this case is CATKRGTGAGYTF. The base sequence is TGTGCCACCAAGCGGGGGACAGGGGCGGGCTACACCTTC.